Below, 20 T cell receptor beta chains from the same sample are listed, as sequenced in a study of neurological immune-mediated disorders. TCRdb re-called the 5' RACE reads through MiXCR, storing one row per CDR3 protein. The sample contains 25,000 to 35,000 distinct CDR3 sequences, about 16% of which appear only once. Sequencing used PBMCs. These receptors were taken from a man between 65 and 80 years old in good health.

The sample holds many counts of this clonotype. The rearrangement joins TRBV28 to TRBJ1-5; 9 positions match TRBD1. Germline trimming cut 4 bases from V and 5 bases from J; bases unmatched to any gene: 9. Germline-derived CDR1 and CDR2 are MDHEN and SYDVKM. CDR3 length: 16 amino acids. The CDR3 DNA reads TGTGCCAGCAGTTCCTACAGGGGGCGCGGGGATCAGCCCCAGCATTTT. Translation: CASSSYRGRGDQPQHF.

This clonotype was detected many times. J is TRBJ1-5 and V is TRBV5-1; the D is unclear. With 0 bases removed from V and 5 bases from J, the gap between germline ends came to 6 bases. The CDR3 is 13 residues long. CDR1 and CDR2 from the germline V gene are SGHRS and YFSETQ. Here the CDR3 reads CASSLGPDQPQHF. CDR3 coding DNA: TGCGCCAGCAGCTTGGGTCCGGATCAGCCCCAGCATTTT. Complete variable domain (other parts from reference TRBV5-1 and TRBJ1-5): KAGVTQTPRYLIKTRGQQVTLSCSPISGHRSVSWYQQTPGQGLQFLFEYFSETQRNKGNFPGRFSGRQFSNSRSEMNVSTLELGDSALYLCASSLGPDQPQHFGDGTRLSIL.

The chain has TRBV7-2 and TRBJ2-7; 7 bases fit TRBD1. Germline V lookup: CDR1 SGHTA, CDR2 FQGNSA. Trimming at V came to 1 base and at J to 0 bases, leaving 6 bases not matched to a gene. The CDR3 extends over 16 amino acids. The CDR3 nucleotides read TGTGCCAGCAGCTTAGAAGGGGGCATCAGCTCCTACGAGCAGTACTTC. Protein sequence: CASSLEGGISSYEQYF.

This clonotype was counted at least ten times. The V gene is TRBV5-1, the J gene TRBJ2-2; TRBD1 aligns across 7 bases. This CDR3 has 15 residues. Germline trimming cut 2 bases from V and 7 bases from J; bases unmatched to any gene: 8. Germline V CDR1 and CDR2: SGHRS, YFSETQ. The CDR3 DNA is TGCGCCAGCAGCTTCTCACAGGGGTCCCACGGGGAGCTGTTTTTT. Translated, it gives CASSFSQGSHGELFF.

This clonotype was observed at least ten times. The rearrangement joins TRBV28 to TRBJ2-2; a possible D gene is TRBD2 (5 bases). Trimming removed 4 bases from V and 4 bases from J, with 10 bases in between. The CDR3 spans 14 residues. The germline CDR1 and CDR2 sequences are MDHEN and SYDVKM. The CDR3 loop reads CASSSGGGTGELFF. The CDR3 DNA follows: TGTGCCAGCAGTTCCGGAGGTGGCACCGGGGAGCTGTTTTTT.

This clonotype occurred many times. J is TRBJ2-2 and V is TRBV24-1, with 7 bases lining up with TRBD1. The CDR3 runs to 18 residues. Germline assignment: CDR1 KGHDR and CDR2 SFDVKD. Trimming took 4 bases from V and 4 from J; bases not matched to a gene: 14. CDR3 nucleotide sequence: TGTGCCACCAGTGACCCACCGGGACAGAGGGGAAGCACCGGGGAGCTGTTTTTT. Translated: CATSDPPGQRGSTGELFF.

This clonotype has ten or more counts. The CDR3 reads CASRAGPYEQYF. The CDR3, as DNA: TGTGCCAGCAGAGCAGGACCCTACGAGCAGTACTTC. V gene TRBV6-2 or TRBV6-3 combines with J gene TRBJ2-7; D remains unclear. Germline V gene lookup returns CDR1 MNHEY and CDR2 SVGEGT. Deletions cut 6 bases from V and 2 bases from J, with 8 bases between. CDR3 size: 12 residues.

This clonotype is labeled as hyperexpanded. The chain links TRBV20-1 to TRBJ2-4; 9 bases agree with TRBD1. V was clipped by 7 bases and J by 6 bases; unmatched bases: 16. Germline V gene lookup returns CDR1 DFQATT and CDR2 SNEGSKA (reference sequence). This CDR3 has 16 amino acids. The CDR3 DNA is TGCAGTGTCGCACAGGGGGCGAGAGATTGGGGAAACATTCAGTACTTC. This gives the protein CSVAQGARDWGNIQYF.

The genes are TRBV4-3 and TRBJ1-4, with 8 bases aligning to TRBD1. The germline CDR1 and CDR2 sequences are LGHNA and YSLEER. J gave up 8 bases and V 6 bases, and 8 bases lay outside the gene matches. CDR3 size: 14 residues. The CDR3 region is CASSSQGAREKLFF. CDR3 sequence (DNA): TGCGCCAGCAGTTCCCAGGGGGCAAGGGAAAAACTGTTTTTT.

This clonotype was counted a single time. The chain joins TRBV6-2 or TRBV6-3 to TRBJ2-7; 7 bases map to TRBD2. The CDR3 is made up of 16 amino acids. The germline V gene has CDR1 MNHEY and CDR2 SVGEGT. Losses at the gene ends were 2 bases for V and 2 bases for J; bases not matched to a gene: 9. CDR3 bases: TGTGCCAGCAGTTACATTGCTGGCGGGAGCACCTACGAGCAGTACTTC. This sequence encodes CASSYIAGGSTYEQYF.

The chain uses TRBV7-2 and TRBJ2-7; no reliable D call. Per the germline V gene, CDR1 is SGHTA and CDR2 is FQGNSA. Trimming removed 6 bases at V and 0 bases at J, with 3 bases between. This CDR3 comprises 11 residues. CDR3 DNA: TGTGCCAGCAGATCCTCCTACGAGCAGTACTTC. As protein: CASRSSYEQYF.

This clonotype has ten or more counts. The gene calls are TRBV20-1 and TRBJ1-2, with D possibly being TRBD1 (6 bases). Germline CDR1 and CDR2: DFQATT and SNEGSKA (reference sequence). CDR3 length: 15 amino acids. V shed 4 bases and J shed 5 bases, with 20 bases lying between them. The CDR3 nucleotides read TGCAGTGCTACCCCTAGGGGGGCCTTCTCATATGGCTACACCTTC. Its translation is CSATPRGAFSYGYTF.

In the case of this clonotype: This may arise from a read error, as a much more abundant clone is one base away. The chain employs TRBV2 and TRBJ2-1, with D hard to call. This CDR3 is built from 11 residues. Germline V lookup: CDR1 SNHLY, CDR2 FYNNEI. The CDR3 bases are TGTGCCAGCGCCGATTTATATGACCAGTTCTTC. Its translation is CASADLYDQFF.

This clonotype was seen at least ten times. This chain connects TRBV3-1 to TRBJ1-1; D unclear. V shed 3 bases and J shed 1 base, with 9 bases lying between them. There are 14 residues in the CDR3. Germline loops: CDR1 LGHDT, CDR2 YNNKEL (reference sequence). The CDR3 DNA sequence: TGTGCCAGCAGCCATTCTTCAAGGAACACTGAAGCTTTCTTT. Translating gives CASSHSSRNTEAFF.

Many counts were recorded for this clonotype. V gene TRBV6-1 combines with J gene TRBJ2-2; 8 nucleotides match TRBD2. Germline CDR1 and CDR2: MNHNS and SASEGT. J was trimmed by 7 bases and V by 2 bases; bases with no gene match: 9. CDR3 size: 16 residues. CDR3: CASSERGLGTGGELFF. CDR3 DNA: TGTGCCAGCAGTGAAAGGGGACTAGGGACTGGCGGGGAGCTGTTTTTT.

For this clonotype: Sequence at one end of the junction differs from germline and may be a read error. This chain links TRBV5-6 with TRBJ2-7; D is unclear. The CDR3 is made up of 13 amino acids. The V gene's germline CDR1 is SGHDT and CDR2 YYEEEE. CDR3 DNA sequence: TGTACCAGCAGTCCAGGCCCATTCTACGAGCAGTACTTC. Residues: CTSSPGPFYEQYF.

This clonotype was found many times. The chain recombines TRBV7-8 with TRBJ2-2; TRBD2 matches at 8 bases. Germline values: CDR1 SGHVS, CDR2 FQNEAQ. The CDR3 extends over 16 amino acids. J gave up 0 bases and V 5 bases, and 5 bases lay outside the gene matches. CDR3 sequence reads: CASSPDGGANTGELFF. The CDR3 coding sequence is TGTGCCAGCAGCCCCGACGGGGGGGCGAACACCGGGGAGCTGTTTTTT.

The chain employs TRBV20-1 and TRBJ2-3; 10 nucleotides match TRBD2. Germline CDR1 reads DFQATT; CDR2 reads SNEGSKA (reference sequence). V shed 5 bases, J shed 2 bases, and the junction held 7 bases outside the gene matches. The CDR3 has 15 amino acids. The CDR3 reads CSARTSGRNTDTQYF. The CDR3 region has the DNA TGCAGTGCTCGGACTAGCGGACGGAACACAGATACGCAGTATTTT.

This clonotype was detected ten times or more. This chain uses TRBV7-8 with TRBJ2-6; D is ambiguous. The germline gives CDR1 SGHVS, CDR2 FQNEAQ. This CDR3 spans 12 amino acids. Trimming shortened V by 10 bases and J by 0 bases, and 4 bases separated the two germline ends. The CDR3 loop reads CATLSGANVLTF. The CDR3 bases are TGTGCCACCCTCTCTGGGGCCAACGTCCTGACTTTC.

This clonotype was observed at least ten times. The chain combines TRBV7-2 with TRBJ2-5; no firm D call. Germline lookup yields CDR1 SGHTA and CDR2 FQGNSA. The CDR3 runs 14 residues. V was cut by 3 bases and J by 4 bases, with 12 bases left in between. For the CDR3, the DNA is TGTGCCAGCAGCTTGTCAAGGGATCGAGAGACCCAGTACTTC. This gives the protein CASSLSRDRETQYF.